The clone carrying this T cell receptor (beta chain) was detected once. As yet, its antigen is unknown. The data were obtained in a study of early stage breast cancer tumors. Study-wide results and caveats: Enriched TCRB sequences shared across patients were mostly commonly generated sequences. Tumors had approximately 2.7-fold higher T cell density than normal breast.

Trimming took off 6 bases at V and 5 bases at J, with 14 bases between the two ends. CDR1 and CDR2 from the germline V gene are SQVTM and ANQGSEA. CDR3 size: 12 residues. Libraries were prepared by immunoSEQ multiplex PCR; TCRdb keeps only in-frame clonotypes and omits some of them. The table lists around 53,000 clones, about nine tenths of them singletons. The chain has TRBV29-1 and TRBJ2-7; possible D gene TRBD1, 6 bases. This sequence originates from an older person with breast cancer. The sequenced material came from blood. The CDR3 DNA follows: TGCAGCGTCCAACAGGGACGCAACGAGCAGTACTTC. This encodes CSVQQGRNEQYF.